Many counts were recorded for the clone carrying this T cell receptor beta chain. Antigen specificity is unknown. This sample was included in a study of neurological immune-mediated disorders. The cDNA came from 5'RACE with 10-nucleotide random UMIs. TCRdb re-analysed the 5' RACE reads in MiXCR, keeping a single row per CDR3 protein. The sample records 55,000 to 60,000 distinct CDR3 sequences, under 4.5% being singletons. The study's findings and limits: One related-CDR3 cluster, identified by phylogenetic grouping, held the repertoires of 18 of 34 multiple sclerosis patients and was a possible signature. Private repertoires in all groups were suggested by the absence of shared CDR3 amino acid sequences among expanded clones across subjects.

PBMCs numbering 2 million and stored at -80 C yielded the unsorted libraries. This TCR was recovered from a woman in her twenties or thirties with multiple sclerosis. The sample consisted of PBMCs.

CDR3 DNA: TGCAGCGTTGAAGGAACAGGGTCGGGTTTGGAGACCCAGTACTTC. Its protein is CSVEGTGSGLETQYF. The J gene is TRBJ2-5, the V gene TRBV29-1; D is possibly TRBD1 (6 bases). Deletions cut 1 base from V and 5 bases from J, with 17 bases between. This CDR3 spans 15 amino acids. Germline V gene lookup returns CDR1 SQVTM and CDR2 ANQGSEA.